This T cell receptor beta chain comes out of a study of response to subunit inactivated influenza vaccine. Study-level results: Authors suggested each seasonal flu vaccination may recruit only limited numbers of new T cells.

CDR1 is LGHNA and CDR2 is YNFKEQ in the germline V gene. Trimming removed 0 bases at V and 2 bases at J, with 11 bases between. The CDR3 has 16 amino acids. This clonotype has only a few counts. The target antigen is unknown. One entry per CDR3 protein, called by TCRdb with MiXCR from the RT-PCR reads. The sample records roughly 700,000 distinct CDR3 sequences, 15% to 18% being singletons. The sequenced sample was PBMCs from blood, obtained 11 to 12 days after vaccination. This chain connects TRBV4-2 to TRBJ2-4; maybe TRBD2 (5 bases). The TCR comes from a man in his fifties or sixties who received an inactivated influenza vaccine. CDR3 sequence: CASSQEEAGPKNIQYF. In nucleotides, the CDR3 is TGTGCCAGCAGCCAAGAGGAGGCTGGGCCCAAAAACATTCAGTACTTC.